This entry describes one T cell receptor beta chain. Its cognate antigen has yet to be identified. No base qualities exist here, and no much larger clone lies one base off it. This entry is derived from a study of blood T cell repertoires in COVID-19 (dated by TCRdb to 2020 to 2022). Broadly, across the study: The collaborator samples originated in the United States, Italy and Spain and spanned the acute and convalescent phases of COVID-19. The samples were drawn from the first 160 participants of the ongoing ImmuneRACE study and from over 950 subjects provided by 6 global collaborators. A de-identified subject ID, COVID-19 status, age in years and sex were almost always included in the sample metadata. Subjects who had been exposed to COVID-19, were actively infected with it, or had recovered from it provided the deeply sampled blood TCRbeta repertoires that made up the dataset. The material from the prospective study consisted of cDNA or gDNA derived from T cells, B-cell-depleted T cells, or PBMCs. Where available, HLA class I and class II types were taken from metadata supplied by the sample provider and were not determined by assay-based typing. The repertoires were released in a freely available public database meant as a resource for research on the immune response to SARS-CoV-2. Points the paper makes about the study in general: Clinical and demographic metadata were provided uncurated, with the amount varying by source and participant.

The germline V and J ends show losses of 2 bases and 6 bases respectively, and no gene match explains 12 bases of the junction. CDR1 and CDR2, looked up from the germline V gene, are SGHRS and YFSETQ. Inclusive of the bounding cysteine and phenylalanine, the CDR3 is 16 residues long. Only the CDR3 region is kept as DNA, spanning 48 bases read in frame from base 1. One collaborating source in Seattle enrolled patients while the patients were actively infected and followed the patients over time throughout the course of disease. Each collaborating institution followed its own protocols to collect whole blood in K2EDTA tubes. Collaborator samples were shipped for TCRbeta analysis as frozen whole blood, isolated PBMCs, or DNA extracted from either sample type. The immunoSEQ Assay, a bias-controlled multiplex PCR, was used to amplify TCRbeta CDR3 regions from genomic DNA. In the authors' own workflow: The number of nucleated cells in each sample was estimated by amplification of reference gene primers within the assay. To quantify the absolute abundance of each unique TCRbeta CDR3 rearrangement, sequence reads were collapsed and filtered. For each sample, productive Simpson clonality was calculated by taking the square root of Simpson's diversity index across productive rearrangements. Sourced from immuneACCESS, this table was stored by TCRdb with only in-frame sequences that have V and J called. A share of the clones is absent; for the studies checked, an unresolved V gene accounts for under half, and the remainder has no known explanation. Clone size and V and J calls were adopted from that table, with D and trimming inferred from the DNA. The sample table shows roughly 150,000 clones, and around four fifths are seen once. The ten largest clones capture 6.5% to 9.5% of the sample.

The chain is assembled from TRBV5-1 and TRBJ2-7, and TRBD1 aligns with 9 junction nucleotides. The receptor's source is a woman aged 80 or older with COVID-19, enrolled during active disease. Specimen: peripheral blood. The nucleotide sequence is given as TGCGCCAGCAGCTTCCTAACCGGGACAGGGAGGGCCGAGCAGTACTTC. This translates into CASSFLTGTGRAEQYF.